This T cell receptor (beta chain) derives from a study of OX40 agonist ivuxolimab in advanced cancers. Overall study context: Two patients with cutaneous melanoma and one with hepatocellular carcinoma, three in total, showed partial responses. Study observations and caveats: In CD8+ T cells, expanded clones were on average more numerous than in CD4+.

The assay was immunoSEQ multiplex PCR, and TCRdb's table has in-frame clones only and misses some. The sample lists about 17,000 clones; 65% to 90% were seen once. This CDR3 spans 13 amino acids. Trimming left V 2 bases short and J 5 bases short, with 9 bases between. Per the germline V gene, CDR1 is ENHRY and CDR2 is SYGVKD. In the case of this clone: Its antigen is still unknown.

The chain employs TRBV10-3 and TRBJ1-2, with D uncertain. The sample in question was CD4+ or CD8+ T cells sorted from blood, obtained in a trial of the OX40 agonist ivuxolimab. The clonotype was recovered from an adult with an advanced solid tumor such as melanoma, head and neck, liver or kidney cancer. The CDR3 region has the DNA TGTGCCATCAGTGAGCTGACGGCTTATGGCTACACCTTC. It specifies CAISELTAYGYTF.